This T cell receptor beta chain was sequenced during a study of blood T cell repertoires in COVID-19. Across the whole study: PBMCs, B-cell-depleted T cells, or T cells were the source of the cDNA or gDNA that made up the material.

Germline V gene lookup returns CDR1 MNHEY and CDR2 SMNVEV (reference sequence). V gave up 3 bases and J gave up 6 bases, with 13 bases separating them. The CDR3 has 14 residues. Using immunoSEQ multiplex PCR, the repertoire was profiled, and TCRdb retains in-frame clones only, with some absent. The table includes hundreds of thousands of clones, approximately 83% detected once. The gene calls are TRBV27 and TRBJ2-3; D is unclear. The clonotype originates from an elderly man with acute or convalescent COVID-19. What was sequenced was peripheral blood. The CDR3, as DNA: TGTGCCAGCAGTTTCCCGGGTAAAATGGATACGCAGTATTTT. It codes for CASSFPGKMDTQYF.